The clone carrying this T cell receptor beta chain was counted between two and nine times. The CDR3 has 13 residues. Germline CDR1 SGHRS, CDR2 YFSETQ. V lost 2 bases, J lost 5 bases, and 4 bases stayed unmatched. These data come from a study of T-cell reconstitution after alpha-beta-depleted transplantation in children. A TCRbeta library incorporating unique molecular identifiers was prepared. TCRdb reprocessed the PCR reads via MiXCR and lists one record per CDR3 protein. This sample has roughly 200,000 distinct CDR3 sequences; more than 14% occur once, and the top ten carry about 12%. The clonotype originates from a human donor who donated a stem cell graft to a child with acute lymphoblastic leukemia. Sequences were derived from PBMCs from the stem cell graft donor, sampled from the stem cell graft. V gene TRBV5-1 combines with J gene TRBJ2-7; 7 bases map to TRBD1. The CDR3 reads CASSFHDRDEQYF. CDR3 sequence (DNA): TGCGCCAGCAGCTTTCATGACAGGGACGAGCAGTACTTC.